The 22 T cell receptor beta chains listed next were all sequenced from one sample in a study of cytomegalovirus exposure and HLA in healthy donors. Some clones are missing from TCRdb's copy, which holds only in-frame ones; the method was immunoSEQ multiplex PCR. The profile shows 200,000 to 250,000 clones, roughly 84% of them singletons. Specimen: PBMCs. The receptors shown here come from a woman younger than 35 in good health and CMV-seropositive.

The genes are TRBV15 and TRBJ2-4; 13 bases align to TRBD2. V lost 8 bases, J lost 0 bases, and 7 bases stayed unmatched. From germline, CDR1 is LNHNV and CDR2 YYDKDF (reference sequence). The CDR3 covers 17 residues. This CDR3 reads CATAGTSGALAKNIQYF. The CDR3 DNA follows: TGTGCCACCGCCGGGACTAGCGGGGCTTTAGCCAAAAACATTCAGTACTTC.

The CDR3 loop reads CASSPPESLQSYGYTF. The CDR3 nucleotides read TGTGCCAGCTCACCACCGGAGTCCCTCCAAAGCTATGGCTACACCTTC. The V gene is TRBV18, the J gene TRBJ1-2; D is undetermined. V was cut by 0 bases and J by 4 bases, with 15 bases left in between. This CDR3 is built from 16 residues. CDR1 KGHSH and CDR2 LQKENI come from the germline V gene.

The chain carries TRBV5-1 and TRBJ2-7; possible D gene TRBD2, 7 bases. The CDR3 is made up of 17 amino acids. Trimming removed 4 bases from V and 4 bases from J, with 24 bases in between. Germline V CDR1 and CDR2: SGHRS, YFSETQ. CDR3 loop: CASSLPRRGGWDYEQYF. Here the CDR3 DNA reads TGCGCCAGCAGCCTGCCCCGAAGGGGGGGGTGGGATTACGAGCAGTACTTC. Variable domain in full (rest from reference TRBV5-1 and TRBJ2-7): KAGVTQTPRYLIKTRGQQVTLSCSPISGHRSVSWYQQTPGQGLQFLFEYFSETQRNKGNFPGRFSGRQFSNSRSEMNVSTLELGDSALYLCASSLPRRGGWDYEQYFGPGTRLTVT.

This chain uses TRBV27 with TRBJ1-5; D is possibly TRBD1 (6 bases). Germline CDR1 MNHEY, CDR2 SMNVEV (reference sequence). Trimming took off 2 bases at V and 3 bases at J, with 11 bases between the two ends. This CDR3 has 15 residues. The CDR3, as DNA: TGTGCCAGCAGTTTAGGGCAGGGGTACAATCAGCCCCAGCATTTT. Translating gives CASSLGQGYNQPQHF.

This sequence joins TRBV2 and TRBJ2-2; 13 bases line up with TRBD2. This CDR3 is 15 amino acids long. Germline V gene sequence: CDR1 SNHLY, CDR2 FYNNEI. J lost 6 bases, V lost 7 bases, and 5 bases had no gene match. The CDR3 is CASIQTSGRSGELFF. CDR3 coding DNA: TGTGCCAGCATTCAGACTAGCGGGAGGTCCGGGGAGCTGTTTTTT.

V usage is TRBV30 and J usage is TRBJ2-7; 10 nucleotides align to TRBD1. There are 14 residues in the CDR3. The V and J ends lost 0 bases and 2 bases, in that order; junction bases with no gene match: 1. Germline CDR1 is GTSNPN and CDR2 is SVGIG (reference sequence). CDR3 in amino acids: CAWSVGQGAYEQYF. CDR3 bases: TGTGCCTGGAGTGTCGGACAGGGGGCCTACGAGCAGTACTTC.

Notes on this clone: The sample holds other DNA sequences that translate to the same CDR3. V usage is TRBV27 and J usage is TRBJ1-1; 7 bases are shared with TRBD1. The CDR3 is 14 residues long. V was clipped by 2 bases and J by 0 bases; unmatched bases: 0. Germline V CDR1 and CDR2: MNHEY, SMNVEV (reference sequence). The CDR3, as DNA: TGTGCCAGCAGTTTAACAGGGGTGAACACTGAAGCTTTCTTT. This encodes CASSLTGVNTEAFF.

The gene calls are TRBV19 and TRBJ2-7, with 7 bases lining up with TRBD1. Germline values: CDR1 LNHDA, CDR2 SQIVND (reference sequence). V lost 10 bases and J lost 6; bases outside the gene matches: 15. This CDR3 has 14 amino acids. This CDR3 is CATHPRTGSGEQYF. The CDR3 DNA sequence: TGTGCCACTCACCCGCGGACAGGTTCGGGCGAGCAGTACTTC.

The gene calls are TRBV19 and TRBJ1-1; tentatively, D is TRBD1 (5 bases). The length of the CDR3 is 13 residues. The germline gives CDR1 LNHDA, CDR2 SQIVND (reference sequence). V was pared by 6 bases and J by 5 bases, with 13 bases between. In nucleotides, the CDR3 is TGTGCCAGTAGCTTGGAGGGGCGGACTGAAGCTTTCTTT. As protein: CASSLEGRTEAFF.

This sequence joins TRBV28 and TRBJ2-7; D might be TRBD2 (5 bases). There are 15 residues in the CDR3. Germline CDR1 MDHEN, CDR2 SYDVKM. The V end was cut by 7 bases, the J end by 3 bases, with 19 bases between. Here the CDR3 DNA reads TGTGCCAGCAACCCTGCCGGGGAATTGAACTACGAGCAGTACTTC. Protein product: CASNPAGELNYEQYF.

The chain links TRBV4-2 to TRBJ2-1; TRBD2 matches at 7 bases. The CDR3 is made up of 16 amino acids. Unmatched junction bases numbered 8, after V lost 2 bases and J lost 4 bases. CDR1 and CDR2 (germline): LGHNA, YNFKEQ. CDR3 nucleotide sequence: TGTGCCAGCAGCCAACAGACTAGCTTAAATTACAATGAGCAGTTCTTC. Protein product: CASSQQTSLNYNEQFF.

The chain is built from TRBV7-3 and TRBJ2-1, with 7 positions matching TRBD1. The CDR3 has 13 residues. Germline V gives CDR1 SGHTA, CDR2 FQGTGA. The junction had 2 bases not matched to a gene; V was cut back by 4 bases and J by 5 bases. The CDR3 is CASSWTGDNEQFF. The CDR3 DNA is TGTGCCAGCAGCTGGACAGGAGACAATGAGCAGTTCTTC.

In DNA, the CDR3 is TGCAGCGGCCGACTAGCGGGAGGCTTAGGGAATGAGCAGTTCTTC. Translating it yields CSGRLAGGLGNEQFF. V usage is TRBV29-1 and J usage is TRBJ2-1; 13 bases match TRBD2. The trim removed 7 bases at V and 7 bases at J, leaving 10 bases unmatched. Per the germline V gene, CDR1 is SQVTM and CDR2 is ANQGSEA. This CDR3 contains 15 residues.

The chain links TRBV2 to TRBJ1-2, with 10 bases matching TRBD1. This CDR3 region has 15 residues. The junction had 9 bases not matched to a gene; V was cut back by 8 bases and J by 3 bases. Germline CDR1 SNHLY, CDR2 FYNNEI. Here the CDR3 reads CASGTGVSDDYGYTF. CDR3 DNA sequence: TGTGCCAGCGGGACAGGGGTTTCTGATGACTATGGCTACACCTTC.

The chain combines TRBV15 with TRBJ2-1; tentatively, D is TRBD2 (6 bases). The CDR3 is 18 amino acids. V was pared by 7 bases and J by 7 bases, with 29 bases between. Germline CDR1 LNHNV, CDR2 YYDKDF (reference sequence). The CDR3 loop is CATNEEGPGVGWWNEQFF. CDR3 nucleotides: TGTGCCACCAACGAAGAGGGACCGGGAGTAGGATGGTGGAATGAGCAGTTCTTC.

The chain is built from TRBV11-2 and TRBJ2-7; TRBD1 aligns across 8 bases. The trim removed 3 bases at V and 2 bases at J, leaving 6 bases unmatched. CDR1 is SGHAT and CDR2 is FQNNGV in the germline V gene. There are 15 residues in the CDR3. The CDR3 nucleotides read TGTGCCAGCAGCTTCGGGACAGGCTATCCCTACGAGCAGTACTTC. Protein sequence: CASSFGTGYPYEQYF.

The J gene is TRBJ1-2, the V gene TRBV11-2; possible D gene TRBD1, 5 bases. CDR1 and CDR2 (germline): SGHAT, FQNNGV. Between the trimmed V and J ends, which lost 6 bases and 2 bases, there was a span of 16 bases. The CDR3 is made up of 15 amino acids. CDR3 bases: TGTGCCAGCAGGCGTCCGGGGGGGGTGAACTATGGCTACACCTTC. Protein sequence: CASRRPGGVNYGYTF. Based on the CDR3 plus reference TRBV11-2 and TRBJ1-2, the full variable domain is EAGVAQSPRYKIIEKRQSVAFWCNPISGHATLYWYQQILGQGPKLLIQFQNNGVVDDSQLPKDRFSAERLKGVDSTLKIQPAKLEDSAVYLCASRRPGGVNYGYTFGSGTRLTVV.

In this sample, this clone turned up a few times. The chain links TRBV5-4 to TRBJ1-2, with 10 bases identical to TRBD1. Germline V gene lookup returns CDR1 SGHNT and CDR2 YYREEE (reference sequence). Trimming at V came to 4 bases and at J to 8 bases, leaving 8 bases not matched to a gene. This CDR3 has 14 amino acids. CDR3 DNA sequence: TGTGCCAGCAGCCGGGGGGGACAGGGGAACGGCTACACCTTC. Amino acid sequence: CASSRGGQGNGYTF.

The rearrangement links TRBV5-1 to TRBJ2-3; 7 nucleotides match TRBD1. The CDR3 covers 14 residues. V shed 4 bases and J 2 bases; nucleotides not matched to a gene: 4. Germline V lookup: CDR1 SGHRS, CDR2 YFSETQ. CDR3 in DNA: TGCGCCAGCAGCCAGACAGGGAACACAGATACGCAGTATTTT. As protein: CASSQTGNTDTQYF.

This chain joins TRBV28 and TRBJ2-3, with 10 bases identical to TRBD2. This CDR3 region has 19 residues. J lost 3 bases, V lost 4 bases, and 16 bases had no gene match. CDR1 and CDR2 (germline): MDHEN, SYDVKM. This CDR3 reads CASSSGLYPVTSGTDTQYF. The CDR3 nucleotides are TGTGCCAGCAGTTCAGGCTTATACCCGGTGACTAGCGGGACAGATACGCAGTATTTT.

V gene TRBV25-1 combines with J gene TRBJ1-1; 10 bases line up with TRBD1. V trimming: 2 bases; J trimming: 4 bases; junction bases outside the gene matches: 7. The CDR3 runs to 16 residues. Germline lookup yields CDR1 MGHDK and CDR2 SYGVNS. The CDR3 DNA reads as TGTGCCAGCAGTGAAATTGGGACAGGGGAGGGCACTGAAGCTTTCTTT. Translation: CASSEIGTGEGTEAFF.

The V call is TRBV27, the J call TRBJ1-2; TRBD1 aligns across 9 bases. CDR3 length: 16 amino acids. Germline V gene data show CDR1 as MNHEY and CDR2 as SMNVEV (reference sequence). Trimming cost V 6 bases and J 8 bases; bases outside gene matches: 16. The CDR3 nucleotides read TGTGCCAGCAGCCCTATCCCCGCGACAGGGGGAGGGGGCTACACCTTC. It yields the protein CASSPIPATGGGGYTF.